Listed below are T cell receptor beta chains from one sample, sequenced in a study of liver allograft versus peripheral blood T cells. A single record per CDR3 protein comes from TCRdb applying MiXCR to the reads. The sample consists of around 10,000 distinct CDR3 sequences, about 18% of them appearing once. The source is a human patient who had a liver transplant. Some T cells may be transferred from the graft donor. The CDR3 runs from the conserved cysteine through the conserved F or W. The order of the fields is D gene, V gene, clone size, CDR3 length, J gene, CDR3 DNA, CDR3 protein. D genes are given only for firm matches. Only part of the rows carry a size: once, few, many, or a class if the clone is expanded.

>-|TRBV13|few|14|TRBJ2-7
TGTGCCAGCAGCACCCGCGGGGAGTCCTACGAGCAGTACTTC
CASSTRGESYEQYF
>-|TRBV28|medium-sized|15|TRBJ1-4
TGTGCCAGCAGTTCCAGGGTCCGGGGTAATGAAAAACTGTTTTTT
CASSSRVRGNEKLFF
>TRBD2|TRBV19|-|15|TRBJ2-7
TGTGCCAGTAGTCCCTGGCCCCCGACAAGCGGGATTCAGTACTTC
CASSPWPPTSGIQYF
>TRBD1|TRBV13|medium-sized|16|TRBJ1-4
TGTGCCAGCAGCCGTACAACAGGGGTGGCTAATGAAAAACTGTTTTTT
CASSRTTGVANEKLFF
>-|TRBV27|medium-sized|15|TRBJ1-1
TGTGCCAGCAGTTTATCGGTGAACCTCAACACTGAAGCTTTCTTT
CASSLSVNLNTEAFF
>-|TRBV29-1|large|15|TRBJ2-2
TGCAGCGCCAGAGCCGCCCCCGCGAACACCGGGGAGCTGTTTTTT
CSARAAPANTGELFF
>-|TRBV6-5|few|16|TRBJ1-3
TGTGCCAGCAGTTACTCTCGAGTTCCCCCTAAAGACACCATATATTTT
CASSYSRVPPKDTIYF
>TRBD1|TRBV5-4|many|14|TRBJ2-5
TGTGCCAGCAGCGGACAGGGTTCCCGAGAGACCCAGTACTTC
CASSGQGSRETQYF
>-|TRBV12-3/TRBV12-4|few|16|TRBJ2-7
TGTGCCAGCAGGCTTTGGCAGGGTATGAATTCCTACGAGCAGTACTTC
CASRLWQGMNSYEQYF
>-|TRBV6-1|medium-sized|12|TRBJ1-1
TGTGCCAGCAGTGAAGTTGAAGGGAGAGCTTTCTTT
CASSEVEGRAFF
>TRBD1|TRBV29-1|medium-sized|13|TRBJ1-3
TGCAGCGTAACGACAGGGGCGGGAAACACCATATATTTT
CSVTTGAGNTIYF
>-|TRBV20-1|-|11|TRBJ2-7
TGCAGTGGAGGGCAGGACCACGAGCAGTACTTC
CSGGQDHEQYF
>-|TRBV19|medium-sized|14|TRBJ2-2
TGTGCCAGTAGGGGCCCTACCAACACCGGGGAGCTGTTTTTT
CASRGPTNTGELFF
>-|TRBV29-1|medium-sized|15|TRBJ1-1
TGCAGCGTACCGGGGTGGGGGGTCGGTGGCACTGAAGCTTTCTTT
CSVPGWGVGGTEAFF
>-|TRBV27|-|13|TRBJ2-7
TGTGCCAGCAGCGTAGGGGCCGGGAACGAGCAGTACTTC
CASSVGAGNEQYF
>TRBD2|TRBV11-1|-|15|TRBJ2-7
TGTGCCAGCAGCTTATTACTAGCGGGGACCTACGAGCAGTACTTC
CASSLLLAGTYEQYF
>TRBD1|TRBV5-4|many|16|TRBJ1-1
TGTGCCAGCAGCGATACGACAGGGACTATGAACACTGAAGCTTTCTTT
CASSDTTGTMNTEAFF
>-|TRBV6-5|medium-sized|11|TRBJ1-1
TGTGCCAGCAGTTATCCGGGGGAAGCTTTCTTT
CASSYPGEAFF
>-|TRBV20-1|once|14|TRBJ1-4
TGCAGTGCTAGAGATGCTCCAGCGGATGAAAAACTGTTTTTT
CSARDAPADEKLFF
>TRBD2|TRBV28|few|14|TRBJ2-7
TGTGCCAGCAGTTTAGGGACTAGCGGGAGGGAGCAGTACTTC
CASSLGTSGREQYF
>-|TRBV10-3|medium-sized|15|TRBJ1-6
TGTGCCATCAGTTTAGGACAGCTCGTAAATTCACCCCTCCACTTT
CAISLGQLVNSPLHF
>TRBD2|TRBV12-3/TRBV12-4|once|17|TRBJ2-3
TGTGCCAGCAGTGGGACTAGCGGGGGGCCGAGGGAGGATACGCAGTATTTT
CASSGTSGGPREDTQYF
>-|TRBV12-3/TRBV12-4|once|11|TRBJ2-7
TGTGCCAGCACCATACAAGGCGAGCAGTACTTC
CASTIQGEQYF
>-|TRBV28|-|12|TRBJ1-5
TGTGCCAGCCGGGGAGGTAATCATCCCCAGCATTTT
CASRGGNHPQHF
>-|TRBV6-1|-|14|TRBJ1-2
TGTGCCAGCAGTGAAGCGGGGGCAGTCTATGGCTACACCTTC
CASSEAGAVYGYTF
>-|TRBV19|-|14|TRBJ2-1
TGTGCCAGTAGTCCTAACTGGGGCGCGGATGAGCAGTTCTTC
CASSPNWGADEQFF
>TRBD1|TRBV6-5|many|14|TRBJ1-2
TGTGCCAGCAGTGAGACAGGGGGCCACTATGGCTACACCTTC
CASSETGGHYGYTF
>-|TRBV5-6|medium-sized|16|TRBJ2-1
TGTGCCAGCAGCTATAGAACCGGGGTGGGATACAATGAGCAGTTCTTC
CASSYRTGVGYNEQFF
>TRBD1|TRBV29-1|medium-sized|13|TRBJ2-7
TGCAGCGTTTCGCGGACAGGCGCCTACGAGCAGTACTTC
CSVSRTGAYEQYF
>-|TRBV6-1|medium-sized|13|TRBJ2-5
TGTGCCAGCAGCTCGACAGGTCAAGCGACCCAGTACTTC
CASSSTGQATQYF
>-|TRBV6-6|medium-sized|12|TRBJ2-3
TGTGCCAGCAGTCCGACCCAAGATACGCAGTATTTT
CASSPTQDTQYF
>TRBD2|TRBV6-5|medium-sized|15|TRBJ2-1
TGTGCCAGCAGCCTTGAAAGCGGGGCCTACAATGAGCAGTTCTTC
CASSLESGAYNEQFF
>-|TRBV9|few|15|TRBJ1-3
TGTGCCAGCAGCGTACAGGAAACCTCTGGAAACACCATATATTTT
CASSVQETSGNTIYF
>TRBD2|TRBV3-1|-|16|TRBJ2-5
TGTGCCAGCAGCCAACGAGCTAGCGGGTTCCAAGAGACCCAGTACTTC
CASSQRASGFQETQYF
>-|TRBV28|few|15|TRBJ2-2
TGTGCCAGCAGTTTACGAGGAGCAGGGGCCGGGGAGCTGTTTTTT
CASSLRGAGAGELFF
>-|TRBV7-9|-|13|TRBJ2-7
TGTGCCAGCAGCTTGTCCCATTTCTACGAGCAGTACTTC
CASSLSHFYEQYF
>-|TRBV20-1|-|10|TRBJ1-1
TGCAGTGCTAGGGGAGGGGCCCCCTTCTTT
CSARGGAPFF
>-|TRBV6-6|few|13|TRBJ2-1
TGTGCCAGCAGTTACTCATCAGGGCTTGAGCAGTTCTTC
CASSYSSGLEQFF
>TRBD1|TRBV27|medium-sized|14|TRBJ1-1
TGTGCCTGCAGTTTATCGGACAGGGGCACTGAAGCTTTCTTT
CACSLSDRGTEAFF
>-|TRBV30|-|14|TRBJ1-5
TGTGCCTGGAGTGCGGGGGGGCTCACGCAGCCCCAGCATTTT
CAWSAGGLTQPQHF
>-|TRBV10-1|-|12|TRBJ2-7
TGCGCCAGCCCGGACGCATTCTACGAGCAGTACTTC
CASPDAFYEQYF
>TRBD2|TRBV12-3/TRBV12-4|few|14|TRBJ2-3
TGTGCCAGCAGAAGAAGCGGGGGTTCAGATACGCAGTATTTT
CASRRSGGSDTQYF
>TRBD1|TRBV12-3/TRBV12-4|few|14|TRBJ1-4
TGTGCCAGCAGTTTGACAGGGGGCGATGAAAAACTGTTTTTT
CASSLTGGDEKLFF
>-|TRBV28|few|12|TRBJ1-1
TGTGCCAGCTTGACGGGGAACACTGAAGCTTTCTTT
CASLTGNTEAFF
>TRBD1|TRBV20-1|few|16|TRBJ1-3
TGCAGTGCTAGAGATTCGACAGGGGTTTCTGGAAACACCATATATTTT
CSARDSTGVSGNTIYF
>-|TRBV6-2/TRBV6-3|few|15|TRBJ1-5
TGTGCCAGCAGCCTACAGGGAAGCGGCAATCAGCCCCAGCATTTT
CASSLQGSGNQPQHF
>-|TRBV20-1|few|16|TRBJ1-6
TGCAGTGCTAGGCGGGCCAGCAACCTTAAGAATTCACCCCTCCACTTT
CSARRASNLKNSPLHF
>-|TRBV20-1|few|17|TRBJ1-5
TGCAGTGCTAGAGAGATGGGACTGCCCCAATCGGGGCAGCCCCAGCATTTT
CSAREMGLPQSGQPQHF
>-|TRBV5-6|medium-sized|14|TRBJ1-1
TGTGCCAGCAGCTTGGAAAGGGAGCGGACTGAAGCTTTCTTT
CASSLERERTEAFF
>TRBD1|TRBV10-3|-|14|TRBJ1-5
TGTGCCATCAGTAAAACAGGGGGGGATCAGCCCCAGCATTTT
CAISKTGGDQPQHF
>-|TRBV20-1|-|13|TRBJ2-3
TGCAGTGCAGGGGTAGAAGGTGCAGATACGCAGTATTTT
CSAGVEGADTQYF
>TRBD1|TRBV29-1|medium-sized|13|TRBJ1-1
TGCAGCGGGCGACAGGGACTGAACACTGAAGCTTTCTTT
CSGRQGLNTEAFF
>TRBD1|TRBV25-1|-|13|TRBJ2-5
TGTGCCAGCAGCCCGACAGGGTTGGAGACCCAGTACTTC
CASSPTGLETQYF
>TRBD1|TRBV10-2|many|16|TRBJ1-6
TGCGCCAGCAGTGCTACAGGGGAGGGATATAATTCACCCCTCCACTTT
CASSATGEGYNSPLHF